The entry that follows covers one TCR beta chain sequence. Its specificity is not known. Every TCR cDNA molecule carried a tag that served as a unique molecular identifier. TCRdb re-derived calls from the 5' RACE reads in MiXCR, one entry per CDR3 protein. The profile shows about 29,000 distinct CDR3 sequences, around 6.5% of them singletons. The data stem from a study of spatial heterogeneity in lung cancer. Overall study findings and caveats: The study found that expanded intratumoral alpha and beta TCR counts tracked tumor mutation counts. It was estimated that coverage of tumor T cells reached around 7% for alpha chains and roughly 13% for beta chains.

Described time point: sample taken at primary tumor resection. Sequencing was performed on whole RNA extracted from tumor and nontumor lung tissue, or from frozen PBMC, and the material was left unsorted. The material was lung tumor tissue, obtained at surgery. The TCR sequence derives from a male donor with early-stage non-small cell lung cancer.

For the CDR3, the DNA is TGTGCCAGCAGCCCCCCCGGGACTAGCGGGGGCCCGAGGGGTGAGCAGTTCTTC. The encoded protein is CASSPPGTSGGPRGEQFF. The rearrangement uses TRBV7-9 and TRBJ2-1; the match to TRBD2 covers 14 bases. J gave up 9 bases and V 5 bases, and 15 bases lay outside the gene matches. CDR3 length: 18 amino acids. CDR1 is SEHNR and CDR2 is FQNEAQ in the germline V gene (reference sequence). The variable domain in full, with the rest retrieved from reference TRBV7-9 and TRBJ2-1, is DTGVSQNPRHKITKRGQNVTFRCDPISEHNRLYWYRQTLGQGPEFLTYFQNEAQLEKSRLLSDRFSAERPKGSFSTLEIQRTEQGDSAMYLCASSPPGTSGGPRGEQFFGPGTRLTVL.